Listed below are T cell receptor beta chains from one sample, sequenced in a study of CD8+CD57+ T cells in acquired aplastic anemia. MiXCR was run by TCRdb on the reads, yielding one entry per CDR3 protein. The table lists about 290,000 distinct CDR3 sequences, 50% to 65% of them singletons. Sequencing input: sorted CD4+, CD8+, or CD8+CD57+ T cells (not recorded which) from PBMCs. The source is a human donor with aplastic anemia. Both conserved end residues are part of each CDR3. The order of the fields is clone size, J gene, D gene, V gene, CDR3 protein, CDR3 DNA. The D gene is left open where the match is weak. Clone size appears in some rows only: once, few, many, or a class for an expanded clone.

>-|TRBJ1-6|-|TRBV9
CASRTDTNSPLHF
TGTGCCAGCAGGACGGACACGAATTCACCCCTCCACTTT
>-|TRBJ1-6|TRBD1|TRBV20-1
CSASRDRDPLNSPLHF
TGCAGTGCTAGTAGGGACAGGGATCCTTTGAATTCACCCCTCCACTTT
>few|TRBJ1-6|TRBD1|TRBV6-4
CASIGQANSPLHF
TGTGCCAGCATAGGACAGGCGAATTCACCACTCCACTTT
>-|TRBJ2-1|-|TRBV7-3
CASSLAEEQFF
TGTGCCAGCAGCTTAGCGGAAGAGCAGTTCTTC
>many|TRBJ1-3|-|TRBV15
CATSKRGQGTGNTIYF
TGTGCCACCAGCAAGCGCGGGCAGGGCACTGGAAACACCATATATTTT
>many|TRBJ2-6|TRBD2|TRBV7-3
CASSTSGSRLSGANVLTF
TGTGCCAGCAGCACTAGCGGGAGTCGTCTCTCTGGGGCCAACGTCCTGACTTTC
>few|TRBJ2-1|TRBD1|TRBV7-6
CASSLETGAYNEQFF
TGTGCCAGCAGCTTAGAGACAGGGGCCTACAATGAGCAGTTCTTC
>-|TRBJ2-3|TRBD1|TRBV24-1
CATSDPRDSSTDTQYF
TGTGCCACCAGTGATCCAAGGGACAGTAGCACAGATACGCAGTATTTT
>-|TRBJ2-1|-|TRBV10-2
CASSEGKANEQFF
TGCGCCAGCAGTGAGGGAAAAGCCAATGAGCAGTTCTTC
>-|TRBJ1-4|-|TRBV20-1
CSAYKGSGNEKLFF
TGCAGTGCTTACAAGGGGAGTGGTAATGAAAAACTGTTTTTT
>-|TRBJ1-6|-|TRBV15
CATSRDRPNSPLHF
TGTGCCACCAGCAGAGATCGACCCAATTCACCCCTCCACTTT
>-|TRBJ1-2|TRBD1|TRBV7-3
CASSLGQGAEGYTF
TGTGCCAGCAGCTTGGGACAGGGGGCTGAAGGCTACACCTTC
>many|TRBJ2-1|-|TRBV7-8
CASSLRVGGQFF
TGTGCCAGCAGCTTACGAGTAGGGGGGCAGTTCTTC
>many|TRBJ2-7|-|TRBV12-3/TRBV12-4
CASSLGDTDYEQYF
TGTGCCAGCAGTTTAGGTGACACCGACTACGAGCAGTACTTC
>once|TRBJ1-2|TRBD1|TRBV20-1
CSAPSGGLGYTF
TGCAGTGCTCCCTCAGGGGGCCTTGGCTACACCTTC
>-|TRBJ2-2|-|TRBV29-1
CSVGRDGGTGELFF
TGCAGCGTTGGTCGGGACGGGGGCACCGGGGAGCTGTTTTTT
>-|TRBJ2-1|-|TRBV2
CATDSSNEQFF
TGTGCCACCGACTCCAGCAATGAGCAGTTCTTC
>-|TRBJ2-3|TRBD1|TRBV7-9
CASSLARSEQGTLDTQYF
TGTGCCAGCAGCTTAGCTCGTTCCGAACAGGGGACATTAGATACGCAGTATTTT
>-|TRBJ2-7|TRBD2|TRBV7-6
CASSLAAGGRGEQYF
TGTGCCAGCAGCTTAGCGGCGGGGGGGCGGGGAGAGCAGTACTTC
>many|TRBJ2-7|-|TRBV10-3
CAISESRIQYF
TGTGCCATCAGTGAGTCACGGATCCAGTACTTC
>-|TRBJ1-5|-|TRBV20-1
CSAPNPIGQHNQPQHF
TGCAGTGCTCCGAACCCCATCGGACAGCATAATCAGCCCCAGCATTTT
>-|TRBJ1-4|-|TRBV7-2
CASSPPNEKLFF
TGTGCCAGCAGCCCACCTAATGAAAAACTGTTTTTT
>once|TRBJ1-2|TRBD1|TRBV2
CASSVGQGADGYTF
TGTGCCAGCAGTGTGGGACAGGGGGCCGATGGCTACACCTTC
>once|TRBJ2-1|-|TRBV7-6
CASSLGTYSYNEQFF
TGTGCCAGCAGCTTAGGGACCTACTCCTACAATGAGCAGTTCTTC
>-|TRBJ2-7|TRBD2|TRBV2
CAGGLAGHYEQYF
TGTGCCGGGGGACTAGCGGGCCACTACGAGCAGTACTTC
>-|TRBJ2-2|TRBD1|TRBV24-1
CATSRQGVNTGELFF
TGTGCCACCAGCCGACAGGGGGTGAACACCGGGGAGCTGTTTTTT
>few|TRBJ1-6|-|TRBV20-1
CSASSVGITNSPLHF
TGCAGTGCTAGCAGTGTCGGGATCACTAATTCACCCCTCCACTTT
>few|TRBJ2-5|-|TRBV5-4
CASSGPLDKTQETQYF
TGTGCCAGCAGTGGTCCCCTGGACAAGACCCAAGAGACCCAGTACTTC
>many|TRBJ2-2|TRBD1|TRBV25-1
CASSEDRDTGELFF
TGTGCCAGCAGTGAGGACAGGGACACCGGGGAGCTGTTTTTT
>-|TRBJ2-3|TRBD2|TRBV7-3
CASSYSSRLAEGTQYF
TGTGCCAGCAGTTACAGCTCTCGACTAGCGGAGGGGACGCAGTATTTT
>-|TRBJ2-5|TRBD1|TRBV15
CATGASRDRGETQYF
TGTGCCACCGGTGCTTCGAGAGACAGGGGAGAGACCCAGTACTTC
>-|TRBJ2-3|TRBD2|TRBV24-1
CAPMGLAPTDTQYF
TGTGCCCCTATGGGACTAGCCCCCACAGATACGCAGTATTTT
>many|TRBJ2-1|TRBD1|TRBV20-1
CSARGTGGFYNEQFF
TGCAGTGCTAGAGGGACAGGGGGCTTCTACAATGAGCAGTTCTTC
>-|TRBJ2-7|-|TRBV2
CASRRQIEQYF
TGTGCCAGCAGGAGGCAGATCGAGCAGTACTTC
>-|TRBJ1-6|-|TRBV19
CASSIDAVGDNSPLHF
TGTGCCAGTAGTATCGACGCAGTGGGAGATAATTCACCCCTCCACTTT
>-|TRBJ2-3|-|TRBV11-2
CASSTRTAEVMQYF
TGTGCCAGCAGCACAAGGACGGCAGAAGTGATGCAGTATTTT
>once|TRBJ2-2|-|TRBV5-1
CASRLGGELFF
TGCGCCAGCAGACTAGGTGGGGAGCTGTTTTTT
>many|TRBJ2-5|-|TRBV9
CASSVGGGGGTQYF
TGTGCCAGCAGCGTAGGAGGGGGTGGGGGGACCCAGTACTTC
>-|TRBJ1-1|-|TRBV19
CASSIGNTEAFF
TGTGCCAGTAGTATTGGGAACACTGAAGCTTTCTTT
>-|TRBJ1-2|-|TRBV19
CASRDLRGHYGYTF
TGTGCCAGTAGGGACCTTCGAGGACACTATGGCTACACCTTC
>-|TRBJ1-2|-|TRBV2
CASMRDQGGYTF
TGTGCCAGCATGAGAGATCAGGGGGGCTACACCTTC
>many|TRBJ1-2|-|TRBV5-1
CASSPDNYGYTF
TGCGCCAGCAGCCCCGATAACTATGGCTACACCTTC
>once|TRBJ1-1|TRBD1|TRBV9
CASQGVGGQGTEAFF
TGTGCCAGCCAAGGGGTGGGTGGACAGGGGACTGAAGCTTTCTTT
>-|TRBJ1-4|-|TRBV7-6
CASSMRTVTGEKLFF
TGTGCCAGCAGCATGAGGACGGTCACGGGAGAAAAACTGTTTTTT
>-|TRBJ1-1|TRBD1|TRBV25-1
CASSDRTGGNTEAFF
TGTGCCAGCAGCGACCGGACAGGGGGCAACACTGAAGCTTTCTTT
>-|TRBJ1-3|-|TRBV29-1
CSVQSRDTPGNTIYF
TGCAGCGTTCAGAGCCGGGACACCCCGGGAAACACCATATATTTT
>-|TRBJ2-5|-|TRBV9
CASSVASQETQYF
TGTGCCAGCAGCGTCGCCAGCCAAGAGACCCAGTACTTC
>-|TRBJ1-6|TRBD1|TRBV7-6
CASSWGTGFGSHLHF
TGTGCCAGCAGCTGGGGGACAGGGTTTGGTTCACACCTCCACTTT